This T cell receptor beta chain was found in a study of naive and memory T cell subsets. Study findings and constraints: Naive repertoires, especially CD8, held a few larger clonotypes, possibly memory cells re-expressing CD45RA.

Two oligonucleotides, mixed equimolar, formed the beta constant-region primer covering TRBC1 and TRBC2. Ligated cDNA was amplified by four rounds of PCR with nested alpha and beta constant-region primers and SP2. One entry per CDR3 protein results from TCRdb running MiXCR on the UMI-ligation and nested PCR reads. The top ten clones hold 0.12% to 0.15% of a sample with over 80,000 distinct CDR3 sequences, about 11% of them seen once. Germline CDR1 reads LNHNV; CDR2 reads YYDKDF (reference sequence). The CDR3 sequence is 17 residues long. V was shortened by 3 bases and J by 0 bases, with 14 bases between the two germline ends. In the case of this clonotype: Its target is unknown.

The gene calls are TRBV15 and TRBJ2-2; D possibly corresponds to TRBD2 (6 bases). This receptor was taken from a human donor in good health. The sequencing input was naive CD4+ T cells from blood. The chain's CDR3 is CATSRDSGFANTGELFF. CDR3 coding DNA: TGTGCCACCAGCAGGGATAGCGGATTCGCGAACACCGGGGAGCTGTTTTTT.